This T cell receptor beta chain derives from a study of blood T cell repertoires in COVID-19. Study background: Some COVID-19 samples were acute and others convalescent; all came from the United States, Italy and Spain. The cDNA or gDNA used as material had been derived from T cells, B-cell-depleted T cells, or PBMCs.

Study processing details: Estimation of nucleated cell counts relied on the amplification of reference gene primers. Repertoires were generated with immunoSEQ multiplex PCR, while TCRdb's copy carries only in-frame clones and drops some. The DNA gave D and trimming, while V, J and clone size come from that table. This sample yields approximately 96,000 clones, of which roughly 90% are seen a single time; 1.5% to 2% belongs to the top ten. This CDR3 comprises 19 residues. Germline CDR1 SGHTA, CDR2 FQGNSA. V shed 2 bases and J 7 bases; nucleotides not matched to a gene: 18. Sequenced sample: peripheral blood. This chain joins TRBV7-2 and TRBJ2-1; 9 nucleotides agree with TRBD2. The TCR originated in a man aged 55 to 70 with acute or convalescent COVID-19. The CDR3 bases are TGTGCCAGCAGCTTATTTTGGCGAGAGGCGGGAGGGCCTAGGAATGAGCAGTTCTTC. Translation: CASSLFWREAGGPRNEQFF.